This T cell receptor beta chain was captured by sequencing in a study of control samples from healthy donors and cancer patients. Measured with immunoSEQ multiplex PCR; TCRdb has only the in-frame clones, and not every one. Among 170,000 or so clones listed, about 93% were seen once. The clonotype was recovered from a man in his late teens or twenties in good health. Sequencing input: blood.

The CDR3 DNA is TGTGCCACCAGCTCATGGGACAGTTACACCGGGGAGCTGTTTTTT. It yields the protein CATSSWDSYTGELFF. The chain combines TRBV15 with TRBJ2-2, with 7 positions matching TRBD1. The germline V gene has CDR1 LNHNV and CDR2 YYDKDF (reference sequence). The CDR3 is 15 amino acids. The trim removed 5 bases at V and 3 bases at J, leaving 6 bases unmatched.